The clone carrying this T cell receptor beta chain was counted between two and nine times. What it binds is unknown. TCR beta CDR3 regions were amplified from RNA transcripts. Researchers ran a first-round RT-PCR on the TCR CDR3 using the HTBI primer set. MiXCR, applied by TCRdb to the multiplex PCR reads, yields one record per CDR3 protein. The data show 600,000 to 800,000 distinct CDR3 sequences, roughly a third seen once. The data belong to a study of T cells in Graves' hyperthyroidism and ophthalmopathy. General study points: With a median lead of approximately six months before onset, the model predicted ophthalmopathy.

Aged 18 to 65, the patients had hyperthyroidism that was newly diagnosed and had lasted under 2 months. V lost 0 bases, J lost 7 bases, and 3 bases lay in between. The germline CDR1 and CDR2 sequences are SGHNT and YENEEA. This CDR3 comprises 11 residues. V is TRBV11-3 and J is TRBJ1-1; D gene ambiguous. Sequencing was carried out using blood. This TCR came from a middle-aged woman with Graves' hyperthyroidism. The CDR3 sequence is CASSLDHEAFF. CDR3 DNA: TGTGCCAGCAGCTTAGATCATGAAGCTTTCTTT.